What follows is one T cell receptor beta chain and its context. A read error may produce the germline difference seen at one junction end. Clones were read by immunoSEQ multiplex PCR, and TCRdb kept only the in-frame ones, dropping some. The table has roughly 200,000 clones, roughly 86% seen once. The data stem from a study of blood T cell repertoires in COVID-19. The source material was PBMCs or T cells enriched from blood (not recorded which). The source of this sequence is a young man with acute COVID-19.

CDR3 coding DNA: TGTGTCAGCAGCGGACGGGATAGCAATCAGCCCCAGCATTTT. Encoded protein: CVSSGRDSNQPQHF. V is TRBV6-5 and J is TRBJ1-5, with no clear D. This CDR3 contains 14 residues. Germline CDR1 is MNHEY and CDR2 is SVGAGI.